The 10 T cell receptor beta chains in this list originate from one sample, sequenced in a study of beta chain features in type 1 diabetes. Overall study results and limits: Moderately but significantly shorter TCRB CDR3s were found in Type 1 diabetes patients in all four CD4+ subsets.

Expressed TCRB transcripts got sequenced, as all isolated RNA was reverse transcribed. Clones were read by immunoSEQ multiplex PCR, and TCRdb kept only the in-frame ones, dropping some. The data show around 250,000 clones, around 24% seen once. These TCRs are of unknown antigen specificity. Sequences were obtained from naive CD4+ T cells from blood. The source of these receptors is a young woman with type 1 diabetes.

This rearrangement joins TRBV28 to TRBJ2-7; 9 bases match TRBD2. V was clipped by 4 bases and J by 7 bases; unmatched bases: 14. Germline V lookup: CDR1 MDHEN, CDR2 SYDVKM. This CDR3 has 16 residues. The CDR3 is CASSSPPAGGLGEQYF. As DNA, the CDR3 is TGTGCCAGCAGTTCACCCCCAGCGGGAGGCCTTGGTGAGCAGTACTTC.

CDR3 sequence (DNA): TGTGCCAGCAGCTTAGTCGGAGGGGACCGGCACAATGAGCAGTTCTTC. Protein product: CASSLVGGDRHNEQFF. The rearrangement uses TRBV7-9 and TRBJ2-1, with D perhaps matching TRBD2 (6 bases). Germline V gives CDR1 SEHNR, CDR2 FQNEAQ (reference sequence). The CDR3 has 16 residues. Trimming removed 1 base from V and 5 bases from J, with 15 bases in between.

For the CDR3, the DNA is TGCAGCGTTGGAGGGACAGGGGACACTGAAGCTTTCTTT. As protein: CSVGGTGDTEAFF. This chain connects TRBV29-1 to TRBJ1-1; 10 nucleotides line up with TRBD1. V trimming: 4 bases; J trimming: 3 bases; junction bases outside the gene matches: 2. Germline CDR1 and CDR2: SQVTM and ANQGSEA. There are 13 residues in the CDR3.

The CDR3: CASSLTLQGSTYEQYF. The DNA of the CDR3 is TGTGCCAGCTCACTTACCCTACAGGGGTCAACCTACGAGCAGTACTTC. This rearrangement joins TRBV18 to TRBJ2-7; TRBD1 aligns across 7 bases. Trimming took 4 bases from V and 2 from J; bases not matched to a gene: 11. The CDR3 sequence is 16 residues long. Germline V gene lookup returns CDR1 KGHSH and CDR2 LQKENI.

This clone was counted between two and nine times. The chain carries TRBV4-1 and TRBJ2-5; the D gene is possibly TRBD2 (6 bases). The CDR3 contains 17 residues. Germline V gives CDR1 MGHRA, CDR2 YSYEKL. Trimming shortened V by 0 bases and J by 5 bases, and 19 bases separated the two germline ends. Written as DNA, the CDR3 is TGCGCCAGCAGCCAAGATCATTTTCGCAGGGAGGTGGAGACCCAGTACTTC. Translation: CASSQDHFRREVETQYF.

This chain connects TRBV5-1 to TRBJ2-1; 8 bases align to TRBD2. J lost 2 bases, V lost 1 base, and 2 bases had no gene match. CDR1 and CDR2 (germline): SGHRS, YFSETQ. This CDR3 comprises 15 residues. This CDR3 is CASSLPTSAYNEQFF. The CDR3 DNA follows: TGCGCCAGCAGCTTGCCGACTAGCGCCTACAATGAGCAGTTCTTC.

This clone has a handful of counts. The chain is built from TRBV30 and TRBJ2-1; 8 bases line up with TRBD1. CDR3 length equals 13 residues. In germline, CDR1 is GTSNPN, CDR2 SVGIG (reference sequence). With 8 bases clipped from V and 7 bases from J, the junction kept 10 bases outside the gene matches. CDR3 DNA: TGTGCCATCCAGGGGGCTGGCGGGAATGAGCAGTTCTTC. Its translation: CAIQGAGGNEQFF.

The chain employs TRBV29-1 and TRBJ1-1; 10 bases are shared with TRBD1. CDR1 is SQVTM, CDR2 ANQGSEA, per germline. V shed 7 bases and J 5 bases; nucleotides not matched to a gene: 10. CDR3 length: 14 amino acids. The CDR3 spells CSGDRQGARTEAFF. In DNA form, the CDR3 reads TGCAGCGGGGACCGACAGGGGGCACGGACTGAAGCTTTCTTT.

CDR3 sequence (DNA): TGTGCCAGCAGCCAAGAAGTTTGGGGGGACAGGAGCTATGGCTACACCTTC. It encodes CASSQEVWGDRSYGYTF. J is TRBJ1-2 and V is TRBV4-2, with 8 nucleotides matching TRBD1. The germline gives CDR1 LGHNA, CDR2 YNFKEQ. The trim removed 0 bases at V and 4 bases at J, leaving 10 bases unmatched. CDR3 length equals 17 residues.

There are a few counts of this clone. The chain employs TRBV10-3 and TRBJ1-1; TRBD1 agrees at 8 bases. V lost 5 bases to trimming and J lost 1 base; unmatched junction nucleotides: 3. CDR1 and CDR2 (germline): ENHRY, SYGVKD. CDR3 length equals 14 residues. The CDR3 loop reads CAISLDRGNTEAFF. DNA of the CDR3: TGTGCCATCAGTTTAGACAGGGGGAACACTGAAGCTTTCTTT.